This T cell receptor (beta chain) was documented in a study of identical twins (dated by TCRdb to 2016 to 2018). Notes on the research overall: To test whether fetal clonotypes persist, this study deep-sequenced TCR alpha and beta repertoires from monozygotic twins, from unrelated adults of various ages, and from cord blood. To rule out contamination, the twin experiments were replicated at different times with different library preparation protocols.

The library came from 5' RACE. The instrument was an Illumina HiSeq 2000. Template switching added a universal primer binding site, and the final cDNA carried a unique molecular identifier that allowed TCR cDNA molecules to be counted accurately. Specific primers in the conserved constant-segment region were used to synthesize first-strand cDNA for TCR alpha and beta chains. To control for contamination, every cDNA library was double barcoded, receiving both a SMART-Mk sample barcode and Illumina barcodes. TruSeq adapter sequences along with Illumina sample barcodes were introduced in two successive PCR steps. The TCR alpha and beta cDNA libraries were sequenced on the Illumina HiSeq platform using custom primers. The source study handled its data this way. MiGEC was used to process raw reads and extract unique molecular identifiers, and MiXCR was used to find CDR3 positions. For each individual, recombination models were inferred using an EM algorithm with the repgenHMM and IGoR tools. The analysis of shared clonotypes was done with the tcR package in R, with sharing normalized by the product of cloneset sizes. Out-of-frame nonproductive sequences were analyzed to study raw recombination free of thymic and clonal selection effects. The public reads were reanalyzed by TCRdb: fastp trimming at Q25, MiXCR alignment, in-frame beta chains only. Merged by CDR3 protein, the rows form single entries marked with the most common genes and DNA. V and J calls and clone size were set by TCRdb, not the authors. Within this sample are roughly 500,000 distinct CDR3 sequences, with roughly a fifth of them counted one time only. Clones ranked in the top ten supply roughly 0.9% of the sample.

CDR1 SGHVS and CDR2 FQNEAQ were looked up in the germline V gene. Taken from cysteine to phenylalanine, the CDR3 has 15 residues. The kept DNA is CDR3 alone, 45 bases in frame from the first base. Ends trimmed: V by 10 bases, J by 5 bases; bases unmatched to a gene: 16. Remarks on this clonotype: Its antigen is currently not known. Base qualities are not at hand, and no much larger clone is one base apart.

All donors were healthy Caucasians. The twin cohort comprised three pairs of female monozygotic twins, all aged roughly 18 to 29 years. Positive isolation kits from Invitrogen were used to isolate CD4+ and CD8+ T cell populations. Overall results and qualifications from the work: The excess sharing between twins in beta out-of-frame sequences was weaker because fewer shared sequences reduced the signal-to-noise ratio. Compared with coincidental sharing between unrelated individuals, out-of-frame TCR alpha sequences shared between twins had an excess of sequences with low generation probability. Out-of-frame TCR alpha sharing in monozygotic twins was systematically underestimated by recombination models, whereas sharing between unrelated individuals was in agreement with the recombination models. Fewer insertions were carried by abundant cord blood beta clonotypes, a similar but weaker trend appeared in young adult naive repertoires, and no such trend appeared in memory repertoires. Because the same donors could not be followed over many years, the conclusions relied on cross-sectional statistical analysis. Zero-insertion analyses could be partly confounded by invariant T cells such as MAIT and iNKT, though diverse VJ usage argued against such confounding for most clonotypes.

This sample was shared with a second study, whose subject was T cells expressing NK-cell markers. The second investigation adds: TCR beta-chain repertoires were profiled in sorted CD3+CD56+NKG2C+, CD3+CD56+NKG2C- and CD3+CD56-NKG2C+ T-cell subsets from eight donors. Of the eight sequenced donors, seven were found to be HCMV-seropositive and one was found to be HCMV-seronegative. To restrict sorting to alphabetaTCR-expressing T cells, an anti-gammadeltaTCR antibody was added in several experiments. In several donors, the dominant CD3+CD56+NKG2C+ clonotypes were found to rank among the top 10 CD8+ clonotypes and to make up 1.0-7.0% of CD8+ T cells. Those dominant clonotypes were again the most abundant among CD3+CD56-NKG2C+ cells in a handful of donors, at roughly 25-65%. Whether the expanded NKG2C-expressing T cell clones were specific for HCMV antigens remained unclear. The study sequenced eight donors, all healthy volunteers chosen at random: three men and five women. To determine HCMV serostatus, a commercial ELISA kit was used to detect HCMV-specific IgG in serum. MIGEC was used to demultiplex reads and group reads by UMI, and MiTCR was used to assemble and quantify clonotypes. To remove erroneous sequences, TCR cDNA sequences were retained only when supported by two or more reads. The tcR package was used for downstream repertoire analysis, and clonotypes were matched between fractions using CDR3 nucleotide sequence together with V segment. VDJmatch was used to annotate antigen specificity against VDJdb, with one amino acid substitution in CDR3 permitted.

Rearrangement joined TRBV7-8 to TRBJ2-7, and 8 junctional nucleotides match TRBD1. The specimen sequenced was CD4+ T cells sorted from blood. This receptor was taken from a woman aged 18-29 years in good health. The CDR3 amino acid sequence is: CATLPGTGERNEQYF. The DNA sequence is as follows: TGTGCCACCTTGCCCGGGACAGGTGAGAGGAACGAGCAGTACTTC. The entire variable domain, with the stretches around the CDR3 drawn from the reference TRBV7-8 and TRBJ2-7 proteins, is GAGVSQSPRYKVAKRGQDVALRCDPISGHVSLFWYQQALGQGPEFLTYFQNEAQLDKSGLPSDRFFAERPEGSVSTLKIQRTQQEDSAVYLCATLPGTGERNEQYFGPGTRLTVT.